This record concerns one T cell receptor beta chain sequence. The antigen remains unidentified. This specimen belongs to a study of shared clonotypes between healthy human individuals. The CDR3 totals 15 residues. The germline gives CDR1 SGHDT, CDR2 YYEEEE. The V end lost 7 bases, the J end lost 0 bases, and 14 bases lay between the germline ends. Naive CD8 populations comprised CD45RO-negative cells positively selected for CCR7, excluding terminally differentiated effector memory CD45RA+ cells. All donors qualified as healthy HIV-negative adults and had experienced no recent acute infections or vaccinations. Study results and limitations: Incomplete sequencing of sorted subsets was indicated by rarefaction despite large depth.

The genomic DNA of each subset was split evenly across several immunoSEQ plates. The method was immunoSEQ multiplex PCR; TCRdb's version includes in-frame clones alone and lacks a portion of them. The repertoire includes about 590,000 clones, over 95% of them detected once, and roughly 0.1% sits in the top ten. Material for sequencing was naive CD8+ T cells sorted from blood. The J gene is TRBJ1-3, the V gene TRBV5-6; D remains unclear. The TCR was taken from a woman in her 30s in good health. The CDR3 loop reads CASFVWTSSGNTIYF. CDR3 in DNA: TGTGCCAGCTTTGTGTGGACCAGCTCTGGAAACACCATATATTTT.